One and the same sample provided the 15 T cell receptor beta chains below, sequenced in a study of T cells in Graves' hyperthyroidism and ophthalmopathy. Researchers took RNA transcripts and amplified the TCR beta CDR3 regions from them. First-round RT-PCR targeting the TCR CDR3 was performed with the HTBI primer set. MiXCR, applied by TCRdb to the multiplex PCR reads, yields one record per CDR3 protein. The sample contains about 210,000 distinct CDR3 sequences, approximately 17% of which appear only once. Sequenced material: blood. Every receptor here comes from a man in his forties or fifties with Graves' hyperthyroidism.

The chain carries TRBV19 and TRBJ1-2, with D possibly being TRBD1 (6 bases). Trimming removed 0 bases from V and 7 bases from J, with 15 bases in between. The CDR3 is made up of 15 amino acids. The germline V gene has CDR1 LNHDA and CDR2 SQIVND (reference sequence). The CDR3 DNA sequence: TGTGCCAGTAGTATAGACCCCGTCGGGGGGCTTGGCTACACCTTC. This translates into CASSIDPVGGLGYTF.

This clonotype has more than one count but fewer than ten. The chain is built from TRBV6-1 and TRBJ1-5; D perhaps matches TRBD1 (6 bases). There are 15 residues in the CDR3. Per the germline V gene, CDR1 is MNHNS and CDR2 is SASEGT. The V end lost 6 bases, the J end lost 3 bases, and 15 bases lay between the germline ends. CDR3 sequence reads: CASSLPDRPNQPQHF. The CDR3 nucleotides read TGTGCCAGCAGCCTCCCGGACAGACCCAATCAGCCCCAGCATTTT.

This clonotype occurred many times. This chain joins TRBV20-1 and TRBJ2-7; 10 bases fit TRBD2. CDR3 length: 14 residues. J gave up 4 bases and V 7 bases, and 10 bases lay outside the gene matches. Germline values: CDR1 DFQATT, CDR2 SNEGSKA (reference sequence). CDR3 amino acids: CSVIKLAGRYEQYF. The CDR3 nucleotides read TGCAGTGTTATCAAACTAGCGGGAAGGTACGAGCAGTACTTC.

The sample holds many counts of this clonotype. The chain links TRBV7-2 to TRBJ1-2; 10 bases agree with TRBD1. J gave up 8 bases and V 2 bases, and 11 bases lay outside the gene matches. Germline V gene lookup returns CDR1 SGHTA and CDR2 FQGNSA. The CDR3 has 16 amino acids. CDR3 DNA: TGTGCCAGCAGCTTATTAGGGGGGACAGGGGCAAAAGGCTACACCTTC. This gives the protein CASSLLGGTGAKGYTF. The full variable domain, rest sourced from reference TRBV7-2 and TRBJ1-2, is GAGVSQSPSNKVTEKGKDVELRCDPISGHTALYWYRQSLGQGLEFLIYFQGNSAPDKSGLPSDRFSAERTGGSVSTLTIQRTQQEDSAVYLCASSLLGGTGAKGYTFGSGTRLTVV.

The table lists this clonotype with many counts. The CDR3 DNA reads TGTGCCAGCTCACCTTCGCAGGGAACCTACGAGCAGTACTTC. This translates into CASSPSQGTYEQYF. The chain carries TRBV18 and TRBJ2-7, with D possibly matching TRBD1 (5 bases). The CDR3 loop spans 14 amino acids. Germline values: CDR1 KGHSH, CDR2 LQKENI. V lost 3 bases and J lost 2, with 11 bases in between.

The table lists this clonotype with many counts. The chain uses TRBV6-1 and TRBJ2-3; no clear D. V lost 1 base and J 2 bases, leaving 7 bases between the germline ends. The CDR3 is made up of 14 amino acids. Per the germline V gene, CDR1 is MNHNS and CDR2 is SASEGT. CDR3 nucleotide sequence: TGTGCCAGCAGTGAAGGGATCTCCACAGATACGCAGTATTTT. Amino acid sequence: CASSEGISTDTQYF.

The sample holds many counts of this clonotype. The CDR3 sequence: CASSLEPAGGLEQYF. The CDR3 region has the DNA TGCGCCAGCAGCTTGGAGCCGGCAGGGGGCCTCGAGCAGTACTTC. J is TRBJ2-7 and V is TRBV5-1; 8 bases are shared with TRBD1. This CDR3 is 15 amino acids long. Per the germline V gene, CDR1 is SGHRS and CDR2 is YFSETQ. V shed 0 bases and J 6 bases; nucleotides not matched to a gene: 8. Complete variable domain (other parts from reference TRBV5-1 and TRBJ2-7): KAGVTQTPRYLIKTRGQQVTLSCSPISGHRSVSWYQQTPGQGLQFLFEYFSETQRNKGNFPGRFSGRQFSNSRSEMNVSTLELGDSALYLCASSLEPAGGLEQYFGPGTRLTVT.

Many counts were recorded for this clonotype. The chain carries TRBV14 and TRBJ2-3; 12 bases are shared with TRBD2. This CDR3 is built from 16 residues. CDR1 and CDR2 (germline): SGHDN, FVKESK. Germline trimming cut 4 bases from V and 2 bases from J; bases unmatched to any gene: 4. In nucleotides, the CDR3 is TGTGCCAGCAGCCCTCTAGCGGGAGGGGTCACAGATACGCAGTATTTT. Translation gives CASSPLAGGVTDTQYF.

In this sample, this clonotype turned up many times. V is TRBV28 and J is TRBJ2-1; a possible D gene is TRBD2 (6 bases). The CDR3 is made up of 15 amino acids. Germline CDR1 is MDHEN and CDR2 is SYDVKM. Trimming cost V 4 bases and J 0 bases, with 10 bases left between them. The CDR3 region has the DNA TGTGCCAGCAGTTACGGGAGTAGCTCCTACAATGAGCAGTTCTTC. Protein product: CASSYGSSSYNEQFF.

This clonotype was seen only a few times. The rearrangement joins TRBV5-1 to TRBJ2-3; TRBD2 might be the D (5 bases). With 7 bases removed from V and 0 bases from J, the gap between germline ends came to 12 bases. Looked up from germline, CDR1 is SGHRS and CDR2 is YFSETQ. This CDR3 region has 14 residues. Written as DNA, the CDR3 is TGCGCCAGCGCTCCCCGGGGTAGCACAGATACGCAGTATTTT. This sequence encodes CASAPRGSTDTQYF.

This clonotype occurred many times. The chain combines TRBV28 with TRBJ2-7; weak D call: TRBD1 (8 bases). CDR3 length: 16 amino acids. V lost 8 bases to trimming and J lost 4 bases, with 24 bases between them. The V gene's germline CDR1 is MDHEN and CDR2 SYDVKM. The CDR3 sequence: CASAHPRGRGTYEQYF. The CDR3 DNA is TGTGCCAGCGCCCACCCCAGGGGGCGGGGGACATACGAGCAGTACTTC.

In its sample, this clonotype ranks as medium-sized. V gene TRBV28 combines with J gene TRBJ2-1; 8 nucleotides align to TRBD1. In germline, CDR1 is MDHEN, CDR2 SYDVKM. V gave up 6 bases and J gave up 4 bases; unmatched junction bases: 5. The CDR3 totals 14 residues. The CDR3 loop reads CASRTDREYNEQFF. Written as DNA, the CDR3 is TGTGCCAGCAGGACGGACAGGGAATACAATGAGCAGTTCTTC.

Many counts were recorded for this clonotype. The V call is TRBV4-1, the J call TRBJ1-3; 7 positions match TRBD1. Germline CDR1 is MGHRA and CDR2 is YSYEKL. Losses at the gene ends were 0 bases for V and 2 bases for J; bases not matched to a gene: 1. This CDR3 is built from 15 residues. The CDR3 DNA is TGCGCCAGCAGCCAAGATAGGGGGCCTGGAAACACCATATATTTT. Its protein is CASSQDRGPGNTIYF.

This clonotype was found a few times. CDR3 DNA sequence: TGTGCCACCAGTGACCCGCGGGACAGATACAATGAGCAGTTCTTC. It codes for CATSDPRDRYNEQFF. The chain is built from TRBV24-1 and TRBJ2-1, with D perhaps matching TRBD1 (7 bases). CDR1 is KGHDR, CDR2 SFDVKD, per germline. V lost 4 bases to trimming and J lost 4 bases, with 13 bases between them. The CDR3 loop spans 15 amino acids.

This clonotype was recorded many times. CDR3 DNA sequence: TGTGCCAGCACCCCATCGAGGGGGTTCGGGGAGTACGAGCAGTACTTC. This sequence encodes CASTPSRGFGEYEQYF. The chain employs TRBV2 and TRBJ2-7; D possibly corresponds to TRBD1 (6 bases). This CDR3 is built from 16 residues. V lost 7 bases to trimming and J lost 4 bases, with 23 bases between them. Germline CDR1 and CDR2: SNHLY and FYNNEI.